This TCR beta chain was identified during a study of post-analysis software for immune sequencing data. This clonotype was picked up a small number of times. Its antigen is currently unknown. Study-wide points: About 5 TRBV segments were more frequent in patients than controls; TRBV5-6, TRBV5-1 and TRBV20-1 belonged to this group.

Unique molecular identifiers were present in the TCR beta cDNA libraries. TCRdb used MiXCR to reprocess the PCR reads, holding one entry per CDR3 protein. The table records 750,000 to 900,000 distinct CDR3 sequences, about 43% of them present only once. The CDR3 length is 17 residues. Unmatched junction bases numbered 10, after V lost 2 bases and J lost 2 bases. CDR1 is MNHNY and CDR2 is SVGAGI in the germline V gene (reference sequence). The chain combines TRBV6-6 with TRBJ2-5, with TRBD1 matching over 8 bases. The TCR comes from a girl between 10 and 17 years old with multiple sclerosis. The sequenced material came from blood. The CDR3 DNA reads TGTGCCAGCAGTTACACCGGGACAGGCTACCGTCAAGAGACCCAGTACTTC. It is translated as CASSYTGTGYRQETQYF.